Presented here are 20 T cell receptor beta chains from one specimen sequenced in a study of PD-1 blockade in classical Hodgkin lymphoma. Method: immunoSEQ multiplex PCR; TCRdb's copy keeps in-frame clones and lacks some. This sample has tens of thousands of clones, with around 80% found just once. The time point was: cycle 4 day 1 (C4D1), after 6 weeks of nivolumab. Exposure to brentuximab vedotin varied, and each patient had relapsed following autologous stem cell transplantation. The input for sequencing was peripheral blood mononuclear cells (PBMCs), taken before the fourth cycle of nivolumab. Source of these receptors: a human donor with classical Hodgkin lymphoma.

The chain uses TRBV18 and TRBJ2-7; weak D call: TRBD1 (5 bases). The V end lost 2 bases, the J end lost 5 bases, and 16 bases lay between the germline ends. Looked up from germline, CDR1 is KGHSH and CDR2 is LQKENI. The CDR3 spans 15 residues. The CDR3: CASSPASSQANEQYF. As DNA, the CDR3 is TGTGCCAGCTCACCAGCGAGTTCACAGGCGAACGAGCAGTACTTC.

The chain couples TRBV2 to TRBJ1-4, with a weak D call TRBD1 (6 bases). Germline V CDR1 and CDR2: SNHLY, FYNNEI. The CDR3 consists of 15 residues. Trimming removed 5 bases from V and 5 bases from J, with 15 bases in between. DNA of the CDR3: TGTGCCAGCAGTTCTATCGACAGGAACAATGAAAAACTGTTTTTT. This gives the protein CASSSIDRNNEKLFF.

V usage is TRBV30 and J usage is TRBJ2-3, with D maybe TRBD2 (6 bases). Germline CDR1 GTSNPN, CDR2 SVGIG (reference sequence). The CDR3 runs to 13 residues. The V and J ends lost 3 bases and 8 bases respectively, with 15 bases between them. CDR3 nucleotides: TGTGCCTGGAGCACCCTTCTGGAGGGTACGCAGTATTTT. It encodes CAWSTLLEGTQYF.

V is TRBV21-1 and J is TRBJ2-7; TRBD2 is taken as the D call from the table, unchecked against the DNA. TRBV21-1 is flagged as a pseudogene. CDR3 length: 14 amino acids. The CDR3 protein is CASSKGPGSYEQYF. The CDR3 nucleotides read TGTGCCAGCAGCAAAGGACCGGGCTCCTACGAGCAGTACTTC.

The CDR3 is CASSLGVGYGYTF. The CDR3 DNA reads as TGTGCCAGCAGCTTAGGGGTTGGCTATGGCTACACCTTC. The V gene is TRBV7-8, the J gene TRBJ1-2; the D is unclear. This CDR3 comprises 13 residues. Germline loops: CDR1 SGHVS, CDR2 FQNEAQ. The V end was cut by 1 base, the J end by 4 bases, with 7 bases between. Supplemented by reference TRBV7-8 and TRBJ1-2, the full variable domain reads GAGVSQSPRYKVAKRGQDVALRCDPISGHVSLFWYQQALGQGPEFLTYFQNEAQLDKSGLPSDRFFAERPEGSVSTLKIQRTQQEDSAVYLCASSLGVGYGYTFGSGTRLTVV.

V usage is TRBV30 and J usage is TRBJ1-2; 9 nucleotides agree with TRBD1. The length of the CDR3 is 14 residues. Losses at the gene ends were 1 base for V and 7 bases for J; bases not matched to a gene: 7. Germline V lookup: CDR1 GTSNPN, CDR2 SVGIG (reference sequence). Written as DNA, the CDR3 is TGTGCCTGGAGTGCGACAGGGGGGATAGGTGGCTACACCTTC. Encoded protein: CAWSATGGIGGYTF.

The V and J genes are TRBV2 and TRBJ2-1, with 7 bases aligning to TRBD2. The CDR3 consists of 16 residues. Per the germline V gene, CDR1 is SNHLY and CDR2 is FYNNEI. The V gene end was trimmed by 4 bases and the J gene end by 4 bases; junction bases not matched to a gene: 10. The CDR3 DNA follows: TGTGCCAGCAGTGGCCCTCAGCGGGGTTCATACAATGAGCAGTTCTTC. Its protein product is CASSGPQRGSYNEQFF.

The rearrangement links TRBV19 to TRBJ2-7; 9 bases map to TRBD1. The germline V gene encodes CDR1 LNHDA and CDR2 SQIVND (reference sequence). V gave up 4 bases and J gave up 1 base; unmatched junction bases: 5. This CDR3 is 15 amino acids long. The CDR3 DNA is TGTGCCAGTAGTAAGACTGGGACAGGGTCCTACGAGCAGTACTTC. This sequence encodes CASSKTGTGSYEQYF.

V gene TRBV5-1 combines with J gene TRBJ2-7; D might be TRBD1 or TRBD2, each matching 5 bases. The germline V gene has CDR1 SGHRS and CDR2 YFSETQ. There are 14 residues in the CDR3. V was pared by 5 bases and J by 2 bases, with 14 bases between. CDR3 coding DNA: TGCGCCAGCAGGAGGACTGGGGGTCCCTACGAGCAGTACTTC. It codes for CASRRTGGPYEQYF.

The CDR3 spells CAWSVWGAVNTEAFF. CDR3 bases: TGTGCCTGGAGTGTATGGGGGGCGGTGAACACTGAAGCTTTCTTT. The chain recombines TRBV30 with TRBJ1-1, with TRBD1 as a possible D gene (6 bases). This CDR3 is built from 15 residues. V was cut by 0 bases and J by 0 bases, with 11 bases left in between. CDR1 and CDR2 from the germline V gene are GTSNPN and SVGIG (reference sequence). Based on the CDR3 plus reference TRBV30 and TRBJ1-1, the full variable domain is SQTIHQWPATLVQPVGSPLSLECTVEGTSNPNLYWYRQAAGRGLQLLFYSVGIGQISSEVPQNLSASRPQDRQFILSSKKLLLSDSGFYLCAWSVWGAVNTEAFFGQGTRLTVV.

CDR3 sequence: CASRGFSGADTQYF. The CDR3 DNA reads as TGTGCCAGCCGGGGCTTTAGTGGGGCAGATACGCAGTATTTT. The chain is built from TRBV6-5 and TRBJ2-3; D possibly matches TRBD1 or TRBD2 (5 bases each). Germline loops: CDR1 MNHEY, CDR2 SVGAGI. The CDR3 loop spans 14 amino acids. The V end was cut by 8 bases, the J end by 4 bases, with 16 bases between.

The rearrangement joins TRBV7-3 to TRBJ1-6; D is ambiguous. CDR3 length: 14 residues. Germline values: CDR1 SGHTA, CDR2 FQGTGA. Trimming shortened V by 4 bases and J by 8 bases, and 12 bases separated the two germline ends. The CDR3 protein is CASSSGLWYSPLHF. As DNA, the CDR3 is TGTGCCAGCAGCTCGGGCCTTTGGTATTCACCCCTCCACTTT.

V and J are TRBV7-2 and TRBJ2-3; TRBD1 matches at 7 bases. The germline V gene has CDR1 SGHTA and CDR2 FQGNSA. J gave up 4 bases and V 4 bases, and 11 bases lay outside the gene matches. The CDR3 is 16 residues long. Written as DNA, the CDR3 is TGTGCCAGCAGCTCCCAGGGGGTAAAGGGCCCAGATACGCAGTATTTT. Translation: CASSSQGVKGPDTQYF.

V and J are TRBV18 and TRBJ2-3; no clear D gene. This CDR3 spans 16 amino acids. Germline V lookup: CDR1 KGHSH, CDR2 LQKENI. The V and J ends lost 3 bases and 2 bases respectively, with 15 bases between them. DNA of the CDR3: TGTGCCAGCTCACCCTTAACAAAAATGGACACAGATACGCAGTATTTT. Translated, it gives CASSPLTKMDTDTQYF.

The chain has TRBV7-9 and TRBJ1-5; D is unclear. Germline V gives CDR1 SEHNR, CDR2 FQNEAQ (reference sequence). V dropped 3 bases and J dropped 5 bases, with 8 bases sitting between them. The CDR3 runs to 13 residues. CDR3 nucleotide sequence: TGTGCCAGCAGCTTGGGCGGCGATCAGCCCCAGCATTTT. Amino acids: CASSLGGDQPQHF.

The DNA of the CDR3 is TGTGCCAGCAGCTTTACTAGCGGGGTCAATGAGCAGTTCTTC. This gives the protein CASSFTSGVNEQFF. The chain employs TRBV7-2 and TRBJ2-1, with 10 nucleotides matching TRBD2. Germline V gives CDR1 SGHTA, CDR2 FQGNSA. The CDR3 contains 14 residues. Germline trimming cut 3 bases from V and 6 bases from J; bases unmatched to any gene: 2.

This rearrangement joins TRBV7-6 to TRBJ2-2; D is possibly TRBD1 or TRBD2 (5 bases each). The CDR3 contains 16 residues. Germline V gene data show CDR1 as SGHVS and CDR2 as FNYEAQ. With 4 bases removed from V and 5 bases from J, the gap between germline ends came to 17 bases. DNA for the CDR3: TGTGCCAGCAGCTCCAACCGGGACCTGGGGACCGGGGAGCTGTTTTTT. Translating it yields CASSSNRDLGTGELFF.

The rearrangement links TRBV6-5 to TRBJ2-7, with D tentatively TRBD1 (6 bases). The CDR3 spans 15 residues. Trimming removed 5 bases at V and 0 bases at J, with 14 bases between. Germline CDR1 and CDR2: MNHEY and SVGAGI. The CDR3 region has the DNA TGTGCCAGCAGTCCGGGACAAGGGAGCTCCTACGAGCAGTACTTC. It codes for CASSPGQGSSYEQYF.

The CDR3 region has the DNA TGTGCCAGCAGTACCGCCAGGACAGGGGTCTACGAGCAGTACTTC. Its translation is CASSTARTGVYEQYF. This sequence joins TRBV27 and TRBJ2-7, with TRBD1 identical over 9 bases. Germline values: CDR1 MNHEY, CDR2 SMNVEV (reference sequence). The length of the CDR3 is 15 residues. V lost 5 bases and J lost 3; bases outside the gene matches: 8.

As to this clone: Other DNA sequences in this sample translate to the same CDR3. The chain uses TRBV6-5 and TRBJ1-1, with a weak D call TRBD1 (5 bases). Germline CDR1 reads MNHEY; CDR2 reads SVGAGI. The CDR3 covers 13 residues. V was shortened by 6 bases and J by 2 bases, with 10 bases between the two germline ends. CDR3 residues: CASRGPFNTEAFF. The DNA for the CDR3 is TGTGCCAGCAGGGGGCCCTTCAACACTGAAGCTTTCTTT.